The source of this T cell receptor beta chain is a study of cytomegalovirus exposure and HLA in healthy donors. With 9 bases clipped from V and 5 bases from J, the junction kept 8 bases outside the gene matches. The CDR3 loop spans 14 amino acids. Germline-derived CDR1 and CDR2 are MDHEN and SYDVKM. Overall study results and limits: Sequencing depth roughly uniform across donors was assumed in presence/absence analyses. In a later analysis, more than 15,000 TCR beta sequences were associated with HLA alleles at 0.05 false discovery rate.

PCR employed 60 Vbeta and 13 Jbeta primers. Generated by immunoSEQ multiplex PCR, the TCRdb table keeps only in-frame clones and is missing some. The top ten clones hold about 1.3% of a sample with about 160,000 clones, around 79% of them seen once. As for this clone: Its antigen is undetermined.

Sequenced sample: PBMCs. The chain links TRBV28 to TRBJ2-3, with 10 nucleotides matching TRBD2. The sequence was collected from a young man in good health and CMV-seronegative. The CDR3 DNA reads TGTGCCAGTCGTCTAGCGGGAGAGGGAGATACGCAGTATTTT. Residues: CASRLAGEGDTQYF.